This T cell receptor (beta chain) was captured by sequencing in a study of beta chain features in type 1 diabetes. A remark on this clone: What it binds is unknown.

This CDR3 has 15 residues. The germline gives CDR1 SGDLS, CDR2 YYNGEE. V lost 4 bases and J lost 4; bases outside the gene matches: 9. Study-wide results and caveats: Patients with Type 1 diabetes showed moderately but significantly shorter TCRB CDR3s in all four CD4+ subsets.

The study reverse transcribed the entire isolated RNA, so it sequenced expressed TCRB transcripts. Only in-frame clones appear in the TCRdb table, and some are missing; sequencing was by immunoSEQ multiplex PCR. The repertoire holds approximately 150,000 clones, with 9% as singletons. Each of the sorted populations had a purity greater than 98%. The rearrangement uses TRBV9 and TRBJ2-7, with TRBD2 matching over 9 bases. The source material was central memory CD4+ T cells from blood. The receptor was isolated from a man aged 25-40 years with type 1 diabetes. The CDR3 sequence is CASSPAGGRSYEQYF. The DNA for the CDR3 is TGTGCCAGCAGCCCCGCGGGGGGGCGAAGTTACGAGCAGTACTTC.